This T cell receptor (beta chain) was recovered during a study of blood T cell repertoires in COVID-19 (dated by TCRdb to 2020 to 2022). Regarding the study in general: The collaborator samples originated in the United States, Italy and Spain and spanned the acute and convalescent phases of COVID-19. The prospective study material was composed of cDNA or gDNA derived from T cells, B-cell-depleted T cells, or PBMCs. The dataset comprised deeply sampled blood TCRbeta repertoires from subjects exposed to, actively infected with, or recovered from COVID-19. The repertoires were released in a freely available public database meant as a resource for research on the immune response to SARS-CoV-2. The samples were drawn from the first 160 participants of the ongoing ImmuneRACE study and from 950 to 1,500 subjects provided by 6 global collaborators. A de-identified subject ID, COVID-19 status, age in years and sex were almost always included in the sample metadata. Where HLA class I and class II types were available, the types were taken from metadata supplied by the sample provider, not from assay-based typing.

TCRbeta CDR3 regions were amplified from genomic DNA by means of the immunoSEQ Assay, a bias-controlled multiplex PCR. Concerning the study's data processing: Within the assay, amplification of reference gene primers was used to estimate how many nucleated cells each sample contained. To quantify the absolute abundance of each unique TCRbeta CDR3 rearrangement, sequence reads were collapsed and filtered. For each sample, productive Simpson clonality was calculated by taking the square root of Simpson's diversity index across productive rearrangements. TCRdb's version of the immuneACCESS table is confined to in-frame rearrangements and falls short of the full clone set. An unresolved V gene accounts for under half of the shortfall where checked; the remainder is of unknown origin. The V and J calls and clone size come from that table; D and trimming were worked out from the DNA. The sample yields 150,000 or so clones; 90% to 95% were counted once. The top ten clones comprise 3.5% to 5% of the sample.

Collaborating institutions collected whole blood in K2EDTA tubes following their own protocols. For TCRbeta analysis, collaborators shipped samples in one of three forms: frozen whole blood, isolated PBMCs, or DNA extracted from either of those sample types. Turning to this clone: There is no known antigen for this receptor. Within one base of it there is no much larger clone, and no base qualities were kept.

Overall study results and their limits: The quantity of clinical and demographic metadata differed by source and by participant and was supplied without curation.

V lost 9 bases and J lost 7 bases; the stretch between them is 19 bases long. The germline V gene gives CDR1 as MDHEN and CDR2 as SYDVKM. The CDR3 has 14 amino acids, counting the end cysteine and phenylalanine. Only CDR3 DNA remains: 42 bases, in frame from the first base. Recombination linked TRBV28 to TRBJ2-1; TRBD2 is perhaps the D gene, given 5 matching bases. This clonotype was sampled from a woman aged 45-65 years with acute or convalescent COVID-19. Source material: peripheral blood. The CDR3: CASNEKKLVNEQFF. The bases read TGTGCCAGTAACGAAAAAAAACTAGTGAATGAGCAGTTCTTC.